This T cell receptor beta chain was recorded in a study of T cell responses to AZD1222 COVID-19 vaccine (dated by TCRdb to the early 2020s). At the level of the whole study: Because spike-specific TCR depth and breadth did not differ between the two schedules, AZD1222 recipients who got a second dose at roughly 4 weeks were pooled with those who got a second dose at roughly 12 weeks. Enrollment into the trials was organized by age into subgroups of 18-55, 56-69 and 70-plus years, and those subgroups contained roughly 140, 27 and 60 TCR-sequenced participants, respectively. TCR sequencing was performed for some 250 trial participants, of whom some 200 were given two doses of AZD1222 and approximately 25 were given two doses of MenACWY control vaccine.

According to the study, the label for this sample's time point signals: baseline before first vaccination. Samples from vaccinated people were obtained from the UK trials COV001 and COV002, which included a single-blind randomized controlled phase 2/3 trial of AZD1222 (ChAdOx1 nCoV-19) in healthy adults. For TCRbeta chain sequencing, PBMC samples were collected from trial participants at day 0 and at day 28 after the second dose. General study outcomes and caveats: Participants were mostly white British and included more females than males, and it was suggested by the authors that clonal diversity may have been underestimated. CD4 TCRs associated with the vaccine covered the entire spike protein, and the dominant responses were in regions 160-218 and 743-854. The 56-69-year group was small, and its depth increase did not reach significance, likely because of low power. Because no samples from the day 14 peak response were available, repertoires could be characterized only after the peak T cell response. Nearly half of unique spike-specific TCRs reportedly recognized epitopes outside regions mutated in the B.1.351 and B.1.1.7 variants. Conclusions about previously exposed vaccinees are limited because only six or seven AZD1222 recipients were SARS-CoV-2 seropositive at baseline. After two AZD1222 doses, both the breadth and the depth of spike-specific TCRs were significantly higher than at day 0 and than in MenACWY recipients.

The CDR3 regions of human TCRbeta chains were subjected to immunosequencing. The paper's processing steps were these. Repertoire TCRs were matched against a reference library of SARS-CoV-2-specific TCRs generated with the MIRA antigen-specificity platform. Breadth meant the fraction of unique TCRs that were SARS-CoV-2-associated, whereas depth meant the fraction of total T cells that were SARS-CoV-2-associated. Using the MIRA data, each spike-specific TCR was assigned both to the spike region to which the TCR was reactive and to a CD4 or CD8 class. Log10-transformed breadth and depth values were compared by one-way ANOVA with Sidak's multiple comparisons tests. Held by TCRdb, this immuneACCESS table contains in-frame sequences only and omits some clones. Under half of the omission traces to an unresolved V gene where checked; the cause of the rest is unknown. V and J calls plus clone size are reproduced from that table; the DNA served to infer D and trimming. The sample data list about 68,000 clones, and 85% to 90% of these were observed just once. The biggest ten clones account for 7.8% of the sample.

Notes on this clone: Its recognized antigen is unknown. Base qualities are not recorded, but no much larger clone differs from it by a single base.

This TCR came from an adult in good health. Sequences were derived from peripheral blood, sampled on day 0 of AZD1222 vaccination.

The sequenced DNA: TGTGCCAGCAGCTTAGTGCGGGGAACCCTCAATGAGCAGTTCTTC. Its protein is CASSLVRGTLNEQFF. The chain couples TRBV11-2 to TRBJ2-1, and TRBD2 may be the D gene, going by 6 matching bases. Relative to germline, V is 1 base shorter and J is 6 bases shorter, with 13 bases between their ends. CDR1 and CDR2 are read off the germline V gene as SGHAT and FQNNGV. Including cysteine and phenylalanine, the CDR3 has 15 amino acids. Only the CDR3 DNA is retained, 45 bases long and in frame from the first base.